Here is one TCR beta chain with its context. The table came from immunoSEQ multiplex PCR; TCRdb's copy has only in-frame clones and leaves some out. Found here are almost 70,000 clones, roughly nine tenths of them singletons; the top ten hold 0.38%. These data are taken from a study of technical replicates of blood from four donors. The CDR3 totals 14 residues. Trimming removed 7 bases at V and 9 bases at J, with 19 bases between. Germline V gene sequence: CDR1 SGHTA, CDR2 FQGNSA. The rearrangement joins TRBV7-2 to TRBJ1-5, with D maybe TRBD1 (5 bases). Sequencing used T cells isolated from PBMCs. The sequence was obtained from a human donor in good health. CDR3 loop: CASNNGGEQRPQHF. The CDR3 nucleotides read TGTGCCAGCAACAACGGGGGGGAACAGAGGCCCCAGCATTTT.